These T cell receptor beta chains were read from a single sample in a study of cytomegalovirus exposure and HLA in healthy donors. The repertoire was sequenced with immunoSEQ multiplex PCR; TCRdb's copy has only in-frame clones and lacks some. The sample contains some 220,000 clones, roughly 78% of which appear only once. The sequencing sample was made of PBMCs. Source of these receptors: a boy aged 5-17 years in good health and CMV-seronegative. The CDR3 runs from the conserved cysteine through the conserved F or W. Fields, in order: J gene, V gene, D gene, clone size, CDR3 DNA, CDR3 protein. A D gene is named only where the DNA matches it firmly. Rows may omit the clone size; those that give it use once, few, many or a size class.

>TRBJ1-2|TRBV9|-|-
TGTGCCAGCAGCGTAGCCCTCAAAACCGGGAAAAACTATGGCTACACCTTC
CASSVALKTGKNYGYTF
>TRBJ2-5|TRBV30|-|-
TGTGCCTGGAGTGTACTGTGGAAAGTGAGGGAGACCCAGTACTTC
CAWSVLWKVRETQYF
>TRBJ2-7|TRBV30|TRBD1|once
TGTGCCTGGAGGTTTCCCCCAGCAGGGGGCGATGAGCAGTACTTC
CAWRFPPAGGDEQYF
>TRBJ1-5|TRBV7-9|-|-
TGTGCCAGCAGCTCTCTGAGGGATAGCAATCAGCCCCAGCATTTT
CASSSLRDSNQPQHF
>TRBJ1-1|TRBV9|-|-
TGTGCCAGCAGCCCCCCCCGGGGGATAAACACTGAAGCTTTCTTT
CASSPPRGINTEAFF
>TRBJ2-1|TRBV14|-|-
TGTGCCAGCAGCCGCTGGGCATTCAATGAGCAGTTCTTC
CASSRWAFNEQFF
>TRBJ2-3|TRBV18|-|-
TGTGCCAGCTCTTTCTGGGGAGCGAGCACAGATACGCAGTATTTT
CASSFWGASTDTQYF
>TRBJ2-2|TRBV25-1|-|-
TGTGCCAGCAGTGAGTGGGGGGGCGGCCAATCGAACACCGGGGAGCTGTTTTTT
CASSEWGGGQSNTGELFF
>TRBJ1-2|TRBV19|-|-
TGTGCCAGTAGTCCATCCACCGGCAGGCCAAATTATGGCTACACCTTC
CASSPSTGRPNYGYTF
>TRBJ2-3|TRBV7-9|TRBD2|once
TGTGCCAGCAGTCCCCCGGGACTAGCGGCCACAGATACGCAGTATTTT
CASSPPGLAATDTQYF
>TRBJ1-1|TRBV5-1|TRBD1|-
TGCGCCAGTTCGACAGGGGTCGCCATGAACACTGAAGCTTTCTTT
CASSTGVAMNTEAFF
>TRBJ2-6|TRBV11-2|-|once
TGTGCCAGCAGCTTAGCGCGCTCTGGGGCCAACGTCCTGACTTTC
CASSLARSGANVLTF
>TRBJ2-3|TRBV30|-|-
TGTGCCTGGGCCAGGGGAACATCAGATACGCAGTATTTT
CAWARGTSDTQYF
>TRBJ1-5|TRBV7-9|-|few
TGTGCCAGCAGTCTAGGGGTCTATAGCAATCAGCCCCAGCATTTT
CASSLGVYSNQPQHF
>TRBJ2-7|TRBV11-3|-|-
TGTGCCAGCAGCTTAGGCTTCCTCCACTCCCTACGATGGCAGTACTTC
CASSLGFLHSLRWQYF
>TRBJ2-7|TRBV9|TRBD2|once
TGTGCCAGCGGACCTTTAGCGGGGAATTACGAGCAGTACTTC
CASGPLAGNYEQYF